In this sample, the clone carrying this T cell receptor (beta chain) turned up a few times. The sample holds other DNA sequences that translate to the same CDR3. This entry is derived from a study of blood T cell repertoires in COVID-19. Data came from immunoSEQ multiplex PCR; TCRdb stores just in-frame clones and leaves some out. The table has hundreds of thousands of clones, roughly 84% seen once. V lost 5 bases to trimming and J lost 7 bases, with 12 bases between them. This CDR3 is built from 13 residues. From germline, CDR1 is MNHEY and CDR2 SVGAGI. Input material: peripheral blood. This chain joins TRBV6-5 and TRBJ1-5; the D gene is possibly TRBD1 (6 bases). The receptor comes from a woman of 80 years or more with active or convalescent COVID-19. The CDR3 nucleotides read TGTGCCAGCAGTACTGGGGGCGGCCAGCCCCAGCATTTT. This codes for CASSTGGGQPQHF.